This TCR beta chain was identified in a study of OX40 agonist ivuxolimab in advanced cancers. Study-wide points: Within 6 weeks, CD4+ and CD8+ blood T cells expanded clonally at 0.1 to 3.0 mg/kg.

Sequencing was performed with immunoSEQ multiplex PCR; in TCRdb, only in-frame clones are kept and a portion is missing. The table shows 54,000 or so clones, with approximately 84% occurring only once. The germline V and J ends were trimmed by 6 bases and 3 bases, with 14 bases remaining between them. The CDR3 is 15 amino acids. CDR1 is MRHNA and CDR2 is SNTAGT in the germline V gene. On this clone itself: Its antigen is not known.

Prior autoimmune disease or systemic immunosuppression barred patients. This sequence joins TRBV6-4 and TRBJ2-2; no reliable D call. The clonotype originates from an adult with an advanced solid tumor such as melanoma, head and neck, liver or kidney cancer. The sequencing used CD4+ or CD8+ T cells sorted from blood, collected in a trial of the OX40 agonist ivuxolimab. Here the CDR3 reads CASSRGSVDTGELFF. CDR3 nucleotide sequence: TGTGCCAGCAGCCGTGGATCCGTTGACACCGGGGAGCTGTTTTTT.